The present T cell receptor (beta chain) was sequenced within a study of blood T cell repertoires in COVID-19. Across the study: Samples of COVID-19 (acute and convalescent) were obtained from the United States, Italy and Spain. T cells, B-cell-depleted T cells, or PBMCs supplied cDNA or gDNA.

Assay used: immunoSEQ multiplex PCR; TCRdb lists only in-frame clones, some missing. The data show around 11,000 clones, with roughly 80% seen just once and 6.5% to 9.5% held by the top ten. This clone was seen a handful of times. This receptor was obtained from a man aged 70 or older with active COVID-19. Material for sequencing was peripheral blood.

The DNA for the CDR3 is TGTGCCAGCAGCCCAGGTTACGGGGGTCGTAGTGAAAAACTGTTTTTT. It is translated as CASSPGYGGRSEKLFF. The chain combines TRBV5-8 with TRBJ1-4, with TRBD1 as a possible D gene (5 bases). The length of the CDR3 is 16 residues. Trimming took off 4 bases at V and 7 bases at J, with 20 bases between the two ends. Germline assignment: CDR1 SGHTS and CDR2 YDEGEE.